These 27 T cell receptor beta chains originate from one sample sequenced in a study of cytomegalovirus exposure and HLA in healthy donors (dated by TCRdb to the late 2010s). Receptor libraries were prepared by the immunoSEQ multiplex PCR assay. Entries here come from immuneACCESS through TCRdb and include only in-frame sequences with V and J called. Some clones fail to appear in such tables; in the studies checked, an unresolved V gene covers under half of the shortfall, and the cause of the remainder is unknown. The sample records approximately 300,000 clones, about nine tenths of which are singletons. The top ten clonotypes cover 0.95% to 1.5% of the sample. Material for sequencing was PBMCs. The receptors originated from a woman aged 25 to 39 in good health and CMV-seropositive.

This clone was counted a single time. The chain has TRBV10-3 and TRBJ2-2; possible D gene TRBD1, 6 bases. Germline-derived CDR1 and CDR2 are ENHRY and SYGVKD. The CDR3 runs to 16 residues. Trimming left V 6 bases short and J 1 base short, with 15 bases between. The CDR3 here is CAIRTPNRENTGELFF. The CDR3 bases are TGTGCCATCAGGACTCCAAACAGGGAGAACACCGGGGAGCTGTTTTTT.

This rearrangement joins TRBV4-3 to TRBJ2-5, with 7 bases matching TRBD1. The V and J ends lost 0 bases and 6 bases, in that order; junction bases with no gene match: 16. The CDR3 spans 18 residues. Germline V gene lookup returns CDR1 LGHNA and CDR2 YSLEER. The CDR3 spells CASSQEEASPGGRKTQYF. CDR3 nucleotide sequence: TGCGCCAGCAGCCAAGAAGAGGCGTCGCCAGGGGGTAGAAAGACCCAGTACTTC.

The genes are TRBV19 and TRBJ2-1; perhaps TRBD2 as D (7 bases). The CDR3 totals 16 residues. Trimming left V 5 bases short and J 7 bases short, with 21 bases between. The V gene's germline CDR1 is LNHDA and CDR2 SQIVND (reference sequence). CDR3 bases: TGTGCCAGTAGTCCCCCAGGCGGCGCGGGGGCGAATGAGCAGTTCTTC. Its protein product is CASSPPGGAGANEQFF. The variable domain in full, with the rest retrieved from reference TRBV19 and TRBJ2-1, is DGGITQSPKYLFRKEGQNVTLSCEQNLNHDAMYWYRQDPGQGLRLIYYSQIVNDFQKGDIAEGYSVSREKKESFPLTVTSAQKNPTAFYLCASSPPGGAGANEQFFGPGTRLTVL.

This clone has a single count. This chain connects TRBV28 to TRBJ2-2; TRBD1 aligns across 7 bases. The J segment lost 6 bases and the V segment lost 8 bases, leaving 12 bases of the junction unmatched. This CDR3 has 15 amino acids. Germline V gives CDR1 MDHEN, CDR2 SYDVKM. The CDR3 coding sequence is TGTGCCAGCTGGATCGGGACAGCTGGATCCGGGGAGCTGTTTTTT. Protein: CASWIGTAGSGELFF.

V is TRBV10-3 and J is TRBJ1-6, with D possibly TRBD1 on 6 matching bases. Deletions cut 3 bases from V and 7 bases from J, with 7 bases between. Germline values: CDR1 ENHRY, CDR2 SYGVKD. The CDR3 length is 13 residues. The CDR3 DNA follows: TGTGCCATCAGTGAAAGGGGGAATTCACCCCTCCACTTT. Translation gives CAISERGNSPLHF.

Worth noting for this clone: One end of the junction is discordant with germline, which a read error may explain. The chain combines TRBV11-2 with TRBJ2-5, with a weak D call TRBD2 (6 bases). Per germline, CDR1 SGHAT and CDR2 FQNNGV. The length of the CDR3 is 15 residues. CDR3 DNA: TGTGCCAGCAGCTTATCCCGGGACTCCCAACAGACCCAGTACTTC. This codes for CASSLSRDSQQTQYF.

The chain couples TRBV23-1 to TRBJ1-5, with a possible D match to TRBD1 (5 bases). TRBV23-1 belongs to the ORF category, with a function that is uncertain. The CDR3 is 14 amino acids. Trimming left V 2 bases short and J 5 bases short, with 10 bases between. CDR3 loop: CASSQKIGDQPQHF. The CDR3 coding sequence is TGCGCCAGCAGTCAAAAAATAGGGGATCAGCCCCAGCATTTT.

This sequence joins TRBV4-3 and TRBJ2-1; 16 nucleotides align to TRBD2. This CDR3 has 16 residues. Germline V lookup: CDR1 LGHNA, CDR2 YSLEER. The V and J ends lost 4 bases and 9 bases, in that order; junction bases with no gene match: 6. The CDR3 region has the DNA TGCGCCAGCAGCCTCGAAGGGACTAGCGGGGGGGGTGAGCAGTTCTTC. Translating it yields CASSLEGTSGGGEQFF.

This clone was observed a handful of times. This chain uses TRBV10-2 with TRBJ2-1; TRBD2 matches at 9 bases. The V segment lost 3 bases and the J segment 3 bases; nucleotides outside the gene matches: 6. The CDR3 has 16 residues. The V gene's germline CDR1 is WSHSY and CDR2 SAAADI. This CDR3 reads CASSDLASGNYNEQFF. CDR3 in DNA: TGCGCCAGCAGTGATTTGGCTAGCGGGAACTACAATGAGCAGTTCTTC.

The CDR3 DNA reads TGTGCCAGCAGTTCGGGGGCTATGAACACTGAAGCTTTCTTT. It is translated as CASSSGAMNTEAFF. The chain combines TRBV27 with TRBJ1-1, with a weak D call TRBD1 (6 bases). This CDR3 has 14 amino acids. The V end was cut by 4 bases, the J end by 0 bases, with 9 bases between. The germline V gene has CDR1 MNHEY and CDR2 SMNVEV (reference sequence).

This clone was seen once. The rearrangement links TRBV9 to TRBJ1-6; D not certain. Germline V gene data show CDR1 as SGDLS and CDR2 as YYNGEE. The CDR3 loop spans 14 amino acids. Trimming left V 0 bases short and J 6 bases short, with 7 bases between. Here the CDR3 reads CASSVGGTNSPLHF. CDR3 nucleotide sequence: TGTGCCAGCAGCGTAGGCGGAACTAATTCACCCCTCCACTTT.

The chain uses TRBV7-3 and TRBJ2-1; TRBD1 matches at 10 bases. CDR1 is SGHTA and CDR2 is FQGTGA in the germline V gene. V lost 5 bases and J lost 5; bases outside the gene matches: 12. The CDR3 consists of 17 residues. The CDR3 DNA reads as TGTGCCAGCAGCGTCCGCCCGGGGGGACAGGGGAACAATGAGCAGTTCTTC. This translates into CASSVRPGGQGNNEQFF.

The J gene is TRBJ1-2, the V gene TRBV2; tentative D call: TRBD1 (5 bases). V lost 4 bases and J lost 2, with 11 bases in between. In germline, CDR1 is SNHLY, CDR2 FYNNEI. This CDR3 contains 14 residues. The CDR3 nucleotides read TGTGCCAGCAGTGGGAAACGGACAAACTATGGCTACACCTTC. Amino acid sequence: CASSGKRTNYGYTF.

The V and J genes are TRBV7-9 and TRBJ2-1; the D is unclear. The length of the CDR3 is 17 residues. Germline-derived CDR1 and CDR2 are SEHNR and FQNEAQ (reference sequence). V lost 2 bases, J lost 5 bases, and 19 bases lay in between. This CDR3 is CASSLIDRLSFNNEQFF. Written as DNA, the CDR3 is TGTGCCAGCAGCTTAATCGATAGGTTGTCCTTCAACAATGAGCAGTTCTTC.

The rearrangement uses TRBV6-5 and TRBJ2-7; D call uncertain. There are 15 residues in the CDR3. The ends were cut back, 2 bases at V and 0 bases at J, with 11 bases in the middle. Looked up from germline, CDR1 is MNHEY and CDR2 is SVGAGI. This CDR3 reads CASSYNDASSYEQYF. The CDR3 region has the DNA TGTGCCAGCAGTTACAATGACGCGAGCTCCTACGAGCAGTACTTC.

The J gene is TRBJ2-1, the V gene TRBV2, with 8 bases fitting TRBD2. V lost 5 bases to trimming and J lost 4 bases; unmatched junction nucleotides: 7. Germline CDR1 is SNHLY and CDR2 is FYNNEI. This CDR3 contains 15 residues. The CDR3 nucleotides are TGTGCCAGCAGTCCGTTAGCGGGGAATTACAATGAGCAGTTCTTC. Protein product: CASSPLAGNYNEQFF.

This clone was counted only a few times. The genes are TRBV5-6 and TRBJ1-5; D may be TRBD1 (5 bases). CDR3 length equals 15 residues. CDR1 is SGHDT, CDR2 YYEEEE, per germline. V dropped 3 bases and J dropped 6 bases, with 16 bases sitting between them. The CDR3 loop is CASSSRQFLGQPQHF. The CDR3 region has the DNA TGTGCCAGCAGCTCCAGACAGTTTCTCGGTCAGCCCCAGCATTTT.

This chain links TRBV28 with TRBJ2-2; no definite D call. Germline V gives CDR1 MDHEN, CDR2 SYDVKM. This CDR3 spans 14 amino acids. V was clipped by 5 bases and J by 3 bases, with 10 bases between them. In nucleotides, the CDR3 is TGTGCCAGCAGTCAAACCCGCCACACCGGGGAGCTGTTTTTT. This sequence encodes CASSQTRHTGELFF.

The chain has TRBV5-6 and TRBJ2-5; D gene ambiguous. This CDR3 has 14 residues. Germline V gene data show CDR1 as SGHDT and CDR2 as YYEEEE. The ends were cut back, 0 bases at V and 2 bases at J, with 8 bases in the middle. The CDR3 region has the DNA TGTGCCAGCAGCTTGGTGGCAGCACAAGAGACCCAGTACTTC. It yields the protein CASSLVAAQETQYF.

The gene calls are TRBV9 and TRBJ2-1; 7 bases line up with TRBD2. V lost 0 bases and J lost 8; bases outside the gene matches: 11. The germline V gene has CDR1 SGDLS and CDR2 YYNGEE. This CDR3 is 16 amino acids long. For the CDR3, the DNA is TGTGCCAGCAGCGTAGCCGGGACTACATACCCCCATGAGCAGTTCTTC. Protein product: CASSVAGTTYPHEQFF.

The gene calls are TRBV7-8 and TRBJ1-5; no reliable D call. Per the germline V gene, CDR1 is SGHVS and CDR2 is FQNEAQ. The V and J ends lost 1 base and 7 bases respectively, with 11 bases between them. The CDR3 loop spans 14 amino acids. The CDR3 DNA follows: TGTGCCAGCAGCTTAGGTGTGGTGTCACAGCCCCAGCATTTT. Translation gives CASSLGVVSQPQHF.

CDR3 region: CAWSIRSHNTEAFF. The CDR3 DNA is TGTGCCTGGAGTATCCGAAGTCACAACACTGAAGCTTTCTTT. V is TRBV30 and J is TRBJ1-1; unclear D gene. This CDR3 is 14 amino acids long. Germline assignment: CDR1 GTSNPN and CDR2 SVGIG (reference sequence). The V end lost 2 bases, the J end lost 2 bases, and 12 bases lay between the germline ends.

V usage is TRBV6-1 and J usage is TRBJ1-2; perhaps TRBD1 as D (6 bases). This CDR3 comprises 16 residues. Germline V gives CDR1 MNHNS, CDR2 SASEGT. Trimming stripped 0 bases from V and 8 bases from J, with 19 bases between. In DNA, the CDR3 is TGTGCCAGCAGTGAAGCGGGGCACAGGGTGGGTGGAGGCTACACCTTC. It is translated as CASSEAGHRVGGGYTF.

This clone was observed many times. This rearrangement joins TRBV30 to TRBJ1-5, with TRBD1 matching 7 bases. Trimming took 7 bases from V and 3 from J; bases not matched to a gene: 6. Germline V lookup: CDR1 GTSNPN, CDR2 SVGIG (reference sequence). The CDR3 loop spans 13 amino acids. The CDR3 DNA follows: TGTGCCTACTCGACAGGGTCCAATCAGCCCCAGCATTTT. It encodes CAYSTGSNQPQHF.

The chain has TRBV28 and TRBJ2-7; D may correspond to TRBD1 or TRBD2 (7 bases each). The CDR3 loop spans 13 amino acids. Germline CDR1 is MDHEN and CDR2 is SYDVKM. V was cut by 7 bases and J by 3 bases, with 13 bases left in between. Here the CDR3 DNA reads TGTGCCAGCACCCCAGGGGGGGACTACGAGCAGTACTTC. Its protein is CASTPGGDYEQYF.

This sequence joins TRBV4-3 and TRBJ2-1, with TRBD2 matching over 11 bases. CDR3 length: 20 residues. CDR1 is LGHNA and CDR2 is YSLEER in the germline V gene. With 0 bases clipped from V and 5 bases from J, the junction kept 15 bases outside the gene matches. The CDR3 protein is CASSQDRAGAGLAEHNEQFF. The CDR3 region has the DNA TGCGCCAGCAGCCAAGATCGCGCGGGGGCGGGACTAGCGGAACACAATGAGCAGTTCTTC.

The V call is TRBV5-1, the J call TRBJ2-5; 7 bases match TRBD1. The CDR3 has 15 amino acids. Per germline, CDR1 SGHRS and CDR2 YFSETQ. The V gene end was trimmed by 1 base and the J gene end by 2 bases; junction bases not matched to a gene: 5. The CDR3 loop reads CASSLFDRDQETQYF. The DNA for the CDR3 is TGCGCCAGCAGCTTGTTCGACAGGGATCAAGAGACCCAGTACTTC.